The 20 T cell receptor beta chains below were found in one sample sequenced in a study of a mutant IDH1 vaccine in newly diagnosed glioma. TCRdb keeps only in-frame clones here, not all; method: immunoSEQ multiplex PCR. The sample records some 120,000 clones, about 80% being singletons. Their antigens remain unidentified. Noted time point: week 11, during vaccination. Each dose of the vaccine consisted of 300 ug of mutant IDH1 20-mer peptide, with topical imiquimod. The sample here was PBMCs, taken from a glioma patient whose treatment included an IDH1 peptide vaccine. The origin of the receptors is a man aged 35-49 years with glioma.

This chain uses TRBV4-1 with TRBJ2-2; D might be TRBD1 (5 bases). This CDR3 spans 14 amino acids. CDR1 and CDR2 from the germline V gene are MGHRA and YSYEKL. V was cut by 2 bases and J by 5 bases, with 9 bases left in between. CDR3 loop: CASSQHRGTGELFF. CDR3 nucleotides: TGCGCCAGCAGCCAACATAGGGGTACCGGGGAGCTGTTTTTT.

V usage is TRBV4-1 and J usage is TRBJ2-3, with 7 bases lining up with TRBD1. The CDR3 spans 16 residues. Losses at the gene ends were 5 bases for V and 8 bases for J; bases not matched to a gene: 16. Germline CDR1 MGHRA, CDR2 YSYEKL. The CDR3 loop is CASSFGQTGDIGTQYF. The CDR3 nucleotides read TGCGCCAGCAGCTTCGGACAAACAGGGGACATTGGTACGCAGTATTTT.

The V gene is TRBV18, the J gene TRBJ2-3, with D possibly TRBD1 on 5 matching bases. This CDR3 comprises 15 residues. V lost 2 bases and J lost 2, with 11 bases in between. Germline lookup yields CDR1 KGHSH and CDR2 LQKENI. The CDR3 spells CASSPGYGATDTQYF. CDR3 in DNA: TGTGCCAGCTCACCAGGGTATGGGGCCACAGATACGCAGTATTTT. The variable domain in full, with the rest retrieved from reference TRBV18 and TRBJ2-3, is NAGVMQNPRHLVRRRGQEARLRCSPMKGHSHVYWYRQLPEEGLKFMVYLQKENIIDESGMPKERFSAEFPKEGPSILRIQQVVRGDSAAYFCASSPGYGATDTQYFGPGTRLTVL.

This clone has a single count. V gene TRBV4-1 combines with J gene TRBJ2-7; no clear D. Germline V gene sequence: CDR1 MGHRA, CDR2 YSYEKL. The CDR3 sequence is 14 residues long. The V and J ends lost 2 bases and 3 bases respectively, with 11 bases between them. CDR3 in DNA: TGCGCCAGCAGCCAACTACCCTTCAGCTACGAGCAGTACTTC. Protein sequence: CASSQLPFSYEQYF.

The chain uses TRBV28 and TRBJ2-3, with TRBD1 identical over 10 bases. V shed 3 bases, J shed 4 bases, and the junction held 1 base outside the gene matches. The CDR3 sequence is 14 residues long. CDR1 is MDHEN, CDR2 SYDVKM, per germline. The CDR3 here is CASSLTGGPDTQYF. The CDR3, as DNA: TGTGCCAGCAGTTTGACAGGGGGCCCAGATACGCAGTATTTT. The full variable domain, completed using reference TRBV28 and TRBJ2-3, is DVKVTQSSRYLVKRTGEKVFLECVQDMDHENMFWYRQDPGLGLRLIYFSYDVKMKEKGDIPEGYSVSREKKERFSLILESASTNQTSMYLCASSLTGGPDTQYFGPGTRLTVL.

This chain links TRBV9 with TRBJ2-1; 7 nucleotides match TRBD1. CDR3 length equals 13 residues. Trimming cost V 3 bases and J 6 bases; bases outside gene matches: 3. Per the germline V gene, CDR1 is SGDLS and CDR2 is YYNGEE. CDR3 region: CASSAGTVNEQFF. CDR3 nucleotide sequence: TGTGCCAGCAGCGCCGGGACAGTCAATGAGCAGTTCTTC.

The CDR3 bases are TGTGCCAGCAGCTTCTCCGGACAGGGAGGAGAAAAACTGTTTTTT. This codes for CASSFSGQGGEKLFF. The gene calls are TRBV5-5 and TRBJ1-4; TRBD1 aligns across 8 bases. This CDR3 comprises 15 residues. Germline CDR1 reads SGHKS; CDR2 reads YYEKEE (reference sequence). J gave up 8 bases and V 2 bases, and 8 bases lay outside the gene matches.

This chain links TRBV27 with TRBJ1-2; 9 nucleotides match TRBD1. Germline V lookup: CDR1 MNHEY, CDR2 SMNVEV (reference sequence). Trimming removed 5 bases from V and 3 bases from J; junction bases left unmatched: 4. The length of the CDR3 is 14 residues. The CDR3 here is CASSPRDRDYGYTF. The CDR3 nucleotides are TGTGCCAGCAGTCCCCGGGACAGGGACTATGGCTACACCTTC.

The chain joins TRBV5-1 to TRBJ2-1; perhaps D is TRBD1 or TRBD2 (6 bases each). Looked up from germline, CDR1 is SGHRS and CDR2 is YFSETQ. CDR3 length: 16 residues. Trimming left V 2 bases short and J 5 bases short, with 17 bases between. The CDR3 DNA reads TGCGCCAGCAGCTTTGGTTGGGGGGCGCCCCACAATGAGCAGTTCTTC. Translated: CASSFGWGAPHNEQFF.

This CDR3 reads CASSLVSRGLRYNEQFF. The CDR3 DNA is TGTGCCAGCAGCTTAGTCTCTAGGGGCCTACGCTACAATGAGCAGTTCTTC. V and J are TRBV7-2 and TRBJ2-1; tentative D call: TRBD1 (5 bases). Germline CDR1 and CDR2: SGHTA and FQGNSA. Trimming pared 1 base from V and 3 bases from J, leaving 16 bases between. This CDR3 comprises 17 residues.

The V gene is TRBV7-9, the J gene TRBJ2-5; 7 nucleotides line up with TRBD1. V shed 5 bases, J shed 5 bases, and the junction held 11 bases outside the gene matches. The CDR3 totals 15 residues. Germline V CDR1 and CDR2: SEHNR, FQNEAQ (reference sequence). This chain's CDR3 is CASSPQLRGHETQYF. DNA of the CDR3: TGTGCCAGCAGCCCACAGTTAAGGGGGCACGAGACCCAGTACTTC. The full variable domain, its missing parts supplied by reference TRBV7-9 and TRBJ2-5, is DTGVSQNPRHKITKRGQNVTFRCDPISEHNRLYWYRQTLGQGPEFLTYFQNEAQLEKSRLLSDRFSAERPKGSFSTLEIQRTEQGDSAMYLCASSPQLRGHETQYFGPGTRLLVL.

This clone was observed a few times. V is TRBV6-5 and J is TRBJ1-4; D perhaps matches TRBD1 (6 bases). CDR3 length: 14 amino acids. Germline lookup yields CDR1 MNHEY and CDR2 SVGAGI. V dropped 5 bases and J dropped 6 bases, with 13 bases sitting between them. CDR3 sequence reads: CASSRTGQDEKLFF. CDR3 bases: TGTGCCAGCAGTCGTACAGGGCAGGATGAAAAACTGTTTTTT.

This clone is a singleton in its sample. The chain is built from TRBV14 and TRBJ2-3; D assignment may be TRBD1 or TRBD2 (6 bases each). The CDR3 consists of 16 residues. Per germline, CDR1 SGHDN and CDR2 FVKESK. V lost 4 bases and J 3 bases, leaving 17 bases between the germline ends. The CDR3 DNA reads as TGTGCCAGCAGCCTGATACAGGGAGGCGGAACAGATACGCAGTATTTT. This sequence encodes CASSLIQGGGTDTQYF.

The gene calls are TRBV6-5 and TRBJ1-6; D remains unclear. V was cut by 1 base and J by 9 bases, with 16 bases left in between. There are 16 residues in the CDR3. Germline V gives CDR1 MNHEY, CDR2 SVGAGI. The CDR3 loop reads CASSYFRAALTSPLHF. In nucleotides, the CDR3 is TGTGCCAGCAGTTACTTCCGGGCCGCCCTGACTTCACCCCTCCACTTT.

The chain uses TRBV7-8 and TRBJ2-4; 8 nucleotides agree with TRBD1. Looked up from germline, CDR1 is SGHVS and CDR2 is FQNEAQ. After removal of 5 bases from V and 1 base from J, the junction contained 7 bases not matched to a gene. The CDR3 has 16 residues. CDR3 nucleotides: TGTGCCAGCAGCCCGACAGGGGCATCGGCCAAAAACATTCAGTACTTC. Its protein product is CASSPTGASAKNIQYF.

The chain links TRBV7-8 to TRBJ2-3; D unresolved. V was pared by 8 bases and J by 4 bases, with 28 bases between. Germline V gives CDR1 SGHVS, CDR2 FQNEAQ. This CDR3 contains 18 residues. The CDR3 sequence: CASLFLPLATTVPDTQYF. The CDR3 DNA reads TGTGCCAGCTTATTCCTACCCCTGGCCACAACAGTTCCAGATACGCAGTATTTT.

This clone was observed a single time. CDR3 residues: CASSLDGHWGTGELFF. CDR3 DNA sequence: TGTGCCAGCAGCTTGGACGGACACTGGGGCACCGGGGAGCTGTTTTTT. The chain couples TRBV5-5 to TRBJ2-2, with a weak D call TRBD1 (5 bases). Germline assignment: CDR1 SGHKS and CDR2 YYEKEE (reference sequence). The CDR3 is 16 residues long. Deletions cut 0 bases from V and 4 bases from J, with 13 bases between.

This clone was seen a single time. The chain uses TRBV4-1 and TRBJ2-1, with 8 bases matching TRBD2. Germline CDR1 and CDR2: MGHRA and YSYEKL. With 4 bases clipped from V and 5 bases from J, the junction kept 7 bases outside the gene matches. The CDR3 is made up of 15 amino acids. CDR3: CASSLGLAIDNEQFF. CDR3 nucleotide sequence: TGCGCCAGCAGCCTCGGACTAGCCATTGACAATGAGCAGTTCTTC.

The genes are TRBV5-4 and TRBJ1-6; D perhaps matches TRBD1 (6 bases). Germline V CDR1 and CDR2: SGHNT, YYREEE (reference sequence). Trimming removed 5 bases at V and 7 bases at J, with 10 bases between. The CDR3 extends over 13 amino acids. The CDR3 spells CASSFGQNSPLHF. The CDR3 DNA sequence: TGTGCCAGCAGTTTCGGACAGAATTCACCCCTCCACTTT. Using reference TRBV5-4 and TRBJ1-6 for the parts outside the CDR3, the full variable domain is ETGVTQSPTHLIKTRGQQVTLRCSSQSGHNTVSWYQQALGQGPQFIFQYYREEENGRGNFPPRFSGLQFPNYSSELNVNALELDDSALYLCASSFGQNSPLHFGNGTRLTVT.

The CDR3 loop reads CASSYDGQGYEQYF. CDR3 DNA sequence: TGTGCCAGCAGTTATGACGGACAGGGCTACGAGCAGTACTTC. The chain couples TRBV6-6 to TRBJ2-7; 8 bases agree with TRBD1. Germline CDR1 MNHNY, CDR2 SVGAGI (reference sequence). Trimming cost V 3 bases and J 3 bases; bases outside gene matches: 4. The CDR3 has 14 residues.